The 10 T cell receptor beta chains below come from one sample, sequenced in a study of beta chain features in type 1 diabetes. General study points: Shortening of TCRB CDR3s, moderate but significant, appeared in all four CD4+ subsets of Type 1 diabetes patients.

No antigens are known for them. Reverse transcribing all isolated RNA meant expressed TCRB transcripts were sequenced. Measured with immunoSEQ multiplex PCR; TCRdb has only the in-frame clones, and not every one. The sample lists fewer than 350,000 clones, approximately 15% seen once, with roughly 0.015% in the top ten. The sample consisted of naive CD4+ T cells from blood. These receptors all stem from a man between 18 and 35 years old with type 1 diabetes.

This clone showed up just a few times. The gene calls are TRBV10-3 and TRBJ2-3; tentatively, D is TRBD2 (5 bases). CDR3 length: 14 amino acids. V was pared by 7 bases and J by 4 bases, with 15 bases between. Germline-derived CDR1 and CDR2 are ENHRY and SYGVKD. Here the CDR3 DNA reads TGTGCCATCAAATACGGGAACCGGGCAGATACGCAGTATTTT. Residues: CAIKYGNRADTQYF.

The CDR3 sequence: CASSVGSQAETQYF. In DNA, the CDR3 is TGTGCCAGCAGCGTAGGTTCCCAAGCAGAGACCCAGTACTTC. The J gene is TRBJ2-5, the V gene TRBV9; D is undetermined. From germline, CDR1 is SGDLS and CDR2 YYNGEE. Trimming shortened V by 0 bases and J by 4 bases, and 10 bases separated the two germline ends. The CDR3 loop spans 14 amino acids.

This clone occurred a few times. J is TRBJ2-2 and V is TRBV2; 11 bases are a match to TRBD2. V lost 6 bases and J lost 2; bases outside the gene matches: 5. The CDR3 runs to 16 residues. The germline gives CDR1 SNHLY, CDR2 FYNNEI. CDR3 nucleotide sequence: TGTGCCAGCAGACCCGGACTAGCGGGTAACACCGGGGAGCTGTTTTTT. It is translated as CASRPGLAGNTGELFF.

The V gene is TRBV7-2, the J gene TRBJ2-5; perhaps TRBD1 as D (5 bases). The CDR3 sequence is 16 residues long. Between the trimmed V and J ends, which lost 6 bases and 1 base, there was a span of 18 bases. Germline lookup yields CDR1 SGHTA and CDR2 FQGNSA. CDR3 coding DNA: TGTGCCAGCAGTCATCCGCGCAGGGCAGCCCAAGAGACCCAGTACTTC. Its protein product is CASSHPRRAAQETQYF.

The CDR3 loop is CASSPSTGYYEQYF. The CDR3, as DNA: TGTGCCAGCAGCCCCTCGACAGGGTACTACGAGCAGTACTTC. The chain carries TRBV6-5 and TRBJ2-7; 7 bases are shared with TRBD1. The trim removed 6 bases at V and 3 bases at J, leaving 8 bases unmatched. The CDR3 is made up of 14 amino acids. Germline loops: CDR1 MNHEY, CDR2 SVGAGI.

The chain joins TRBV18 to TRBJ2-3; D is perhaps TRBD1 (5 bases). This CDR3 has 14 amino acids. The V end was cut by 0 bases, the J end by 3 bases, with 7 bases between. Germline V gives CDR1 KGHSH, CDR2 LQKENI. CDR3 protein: CASSPPRVTDTQYF. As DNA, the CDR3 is TGTGCCAGCTCACCACCCAGGGTTACAGATACGCAGTATTTT.

The CDR3 nucleotides are TGTGCCACCAGCAGAGATCGGGGGCCCCTCCACTTT. This translates into CATSRDRGPLHF. The chain employs TRBV15 and TRBJ1-6, with a possible D match to TRBD1 (5 bases). The V gene's germline CDR1 is LNHNV and CDR2 YYDKDF (reference sequence). V lost 0 bases, J lost 13 bases, and 7 bases lay in between. The CDR3 totals 12 residues.

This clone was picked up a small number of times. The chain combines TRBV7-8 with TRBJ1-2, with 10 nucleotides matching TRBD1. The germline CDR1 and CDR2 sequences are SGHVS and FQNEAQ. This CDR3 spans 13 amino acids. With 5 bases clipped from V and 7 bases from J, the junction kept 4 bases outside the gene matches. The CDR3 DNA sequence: TGTGCCAGCAGCCGGGACAGGGGAGGTGGCTACACCTTC. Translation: CASSRDRGGGYTF.

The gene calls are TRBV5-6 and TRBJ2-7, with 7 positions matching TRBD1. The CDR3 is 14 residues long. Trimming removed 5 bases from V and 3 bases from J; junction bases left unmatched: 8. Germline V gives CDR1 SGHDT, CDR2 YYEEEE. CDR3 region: CASSYVGQDYEQYF. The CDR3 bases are TGTGCCAGCAGTTATGTTGGACAGGACTACGAGCAGTACTTC.

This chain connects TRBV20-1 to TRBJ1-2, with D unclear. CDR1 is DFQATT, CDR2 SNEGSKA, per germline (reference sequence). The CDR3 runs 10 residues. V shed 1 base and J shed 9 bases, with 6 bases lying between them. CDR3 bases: TGCAGTGCTAGAGTGTACAGCTACACCTTC. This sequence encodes CSARVYSYTF.